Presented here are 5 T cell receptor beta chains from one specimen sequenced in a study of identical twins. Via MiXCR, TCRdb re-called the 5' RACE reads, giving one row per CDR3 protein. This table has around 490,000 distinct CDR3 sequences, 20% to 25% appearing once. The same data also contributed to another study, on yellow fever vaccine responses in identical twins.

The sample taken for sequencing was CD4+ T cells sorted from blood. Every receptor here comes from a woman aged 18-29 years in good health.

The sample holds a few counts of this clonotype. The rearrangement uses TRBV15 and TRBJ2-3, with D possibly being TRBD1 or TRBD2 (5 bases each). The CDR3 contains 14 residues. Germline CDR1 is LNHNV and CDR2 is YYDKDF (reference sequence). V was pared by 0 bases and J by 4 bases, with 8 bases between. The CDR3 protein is CATSRDLGADTQYF. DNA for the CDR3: TGTGCCACCAGCAGAGATCTGGGGGCAGATACGCAGTATTTT.

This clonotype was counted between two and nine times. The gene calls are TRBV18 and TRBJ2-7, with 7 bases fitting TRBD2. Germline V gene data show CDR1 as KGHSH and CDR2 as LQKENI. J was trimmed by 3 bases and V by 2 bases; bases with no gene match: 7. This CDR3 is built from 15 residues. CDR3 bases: TGTGCCAGCTCACCATCGGGAAGGGAGGGCTACGAGCAGTACGTC. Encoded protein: CASSPSGREGYEQYV.

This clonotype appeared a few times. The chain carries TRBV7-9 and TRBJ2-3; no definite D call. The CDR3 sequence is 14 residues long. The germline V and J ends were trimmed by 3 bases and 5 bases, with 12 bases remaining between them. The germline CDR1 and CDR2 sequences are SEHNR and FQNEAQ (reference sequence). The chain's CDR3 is CASSFEGSGDTQYF. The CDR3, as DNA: TGTGCCAGCAGCTTCGAAGGTTCTGGAGATACGCAGTATTTT.

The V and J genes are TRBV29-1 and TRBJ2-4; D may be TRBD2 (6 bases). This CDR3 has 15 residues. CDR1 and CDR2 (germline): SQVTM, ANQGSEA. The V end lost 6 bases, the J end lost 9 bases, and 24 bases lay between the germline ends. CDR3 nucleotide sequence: TGCAGCGTCGCCGGGGACGAGGGAGGATCGGGCATTCAGTACTTC. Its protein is CSVAGDEGGSGIQYF. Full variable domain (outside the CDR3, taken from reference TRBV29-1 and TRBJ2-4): SAVISQKPSRDICQRGTSLTIQCQVDSQVTMMFWYRQQPGQSLTLIATANQGSEATYESGFVIDKFPISRPNLTFSTLTVSNMSPEDSSIYLCSVAGDEGGSGIQYFGAGTRLSVL.

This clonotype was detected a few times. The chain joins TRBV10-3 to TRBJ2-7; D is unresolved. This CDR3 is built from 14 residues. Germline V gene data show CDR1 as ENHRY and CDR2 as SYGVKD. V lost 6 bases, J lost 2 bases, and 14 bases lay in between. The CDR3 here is CAIRHSTDAYEQYF. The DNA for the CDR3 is TGTGCCATCAGGCACTCGACTGACGCCTACGAGCAGTACTTC.